Listed here are 25 T cell receptor beta chains from one sample, sequenced in a study of control samples from healthy donors and cancer patients. Sequencing used immunoSEQ multiplex PCR; TCRdb keeps in-frame clones, though not all of them. The sample has under 100,000 clones, about nine tenths seen once. Sequencing was done on a sample of blood. The receptors were sampled from a woman in her seventies in good health.

The chain couples TRBV6-6 to TRBJ1-1, with 9 nucleotides matching TRBD1. Trimming cost V 2 bases and J 1 base; bases outside gene matches: 2. The CDR3 sequence is 15 residues long. CDR1 MNHNY and CDR2 SVGAGI come from the germline V gene (reference sequence). CDR3 DNA: TGTGCCAGCAGTTACACGGGACAGGGGAACACTGAAGCTTTCTTT. This translates into CASSYTGQGNTEAFF.

The gene calls are TRBV6-5 and TRBJ2-2, with D perhaps matching TRBD2 (6 bases). The CDR3 runs to 16 residues. With 2 bases removed from V and 2 bases from J, the gap between germline ends came to 12 bases. Germline V lookup: CDR1 MNHEY, CDR2 SVGAGI. For the CDR3, the DNA is TGTGCCAGCAGTTACCGGCGTACTAGCAACACCGGGGAGCTGTTTTTT. Protein sequence: CASSYRRTSNTGELFF.

This chain uses TRBV19 with TRBJ1-5; no firm D call. In germline, CDR1 is LNHDA, CDR2 SQIVND (reference sequence). With 1 base removed from V and 0 bases from J, the gap between germline ends came to 7 bases. This CDR3 comprises 15 residues. The CDR3 bases are TGTGCCAGTAGTATAGTAAGACCTAGCAATCAGCCCCAGCATTTT. This codes for CASSIVRPSNQPQHF.

The genes are TRBV11-2 and TRBJ2-1, with TRBD2 matching over 9 bases. J lost 8 bases, V lost 1 base, and 6 bases had no gene match. The CDR3 totals 15 residues. CDR1 is SGHAT, CDR2 FQNNGV, per germline. CDR3 residues: CASSLGSGGGDEQFF. CDR3 in DNA: TGTGCCAGCAGCTTAGGTAGCGGGGGCGGCGATGAGCAGTTCTTC.

This chain uses TRBV18 with TRBJ2-7; D possibly corresponds to TRBD2 (6 bases). Trimming left V 3 bases short and J 0 bases short, with 9 bases between. This CDR3 spans 14 amino acids. The germline V gene has CDR1 KGHSH and CDR2 LQKENI. CDR3 sequence (DNA): TGTGCCAGCTCACCTGGGGGGACCTCCTACGAGCAGTACTTC. Translation gives CASSPGGTSYEQYF.

The rearrangement links TRBV7-2 to TRBJ2-6; D uncertain. The CDR3 extends over 15 amino acids. Trimming stripped 0 bases from V and 0 bases from J, with 3 bases between. From germline, CDR1 is SGHTA and CDR2 FQGNSA. CDR3 in DNA: TGTGCCAGCAGCTTAGCGCGCTCTGGGGCCAACGTCCTGACTTTC. This encodes CASSLARSGANVLTF. Full variable domain (missing parts from reference TRBV7-2 and TRBJ2-6): GAGVSQSPSNKVTEKGKDVELRCDPISGHTALYWYRQSLGQGLEFLIYFQGNSAPDKSGLPSDRFSAERTGGSVSTLTIQRTQQEDSAVYLCASSLARSGANVLTFGAGSRLTVL.

The rearrangement joins TRBV4-1 to TRBJ2-5, with unresolved D. Germline CDR1 is MGHRA and CDR2 is YSYEKL. The V and J ends lost 0 bases and 1 base respectively, with 9 bases between them. This CDR3 has 15 residues. The CDR3 sequence: CASSQDPAGQETQYF. In DNA, the CDR3 is TGCGCCAGCAGCCAAGATCCCGCTGGCCAAGAGACCCAGTACTTC.

V and J are TRBV29-1 and TRBJ1-3; D gene uncertain. V lost 4 bases to trimming and J lost 4 bases, with 11 bases between them. The CDR3 totals 13 residues. CDR1 SQVTM and CDR2 ANQGSEA come from the germline V gene. The CDR3 here is CSVVSDGGNTIYF. The CDR3 bases are TGCAGCGTTGTGTCTGACGGGGGAAACACCATATATTTT.

V usage is TRBV12-3 or TRBV12-4 and J usage is TRBJ1-2; D uncertain. Between the trimmed V and J ends, which lost 5 bases and 5 bases, there was a span of 9 bases. The CDR3 has 12 amino acids. CDR3 coding DNA: TGTGCCAGCAGTCTCGCAGCGTATGGCTACACCTTC. Amino acids: CASSLAAYGYTF.

The chain has TRBV7-2 and TRBJ2-3, with a possible D match to TRBD2 (6 bases). From germline, CDR1 is SGHTA and CDR2 FQGNSA. The CDR3 is 15 amino acids. Trimming removed 5 bases at V and 7 bases at J, with 19 bases between. CDR3 nucleotide sequence: TGTGCCAGCAGCCCAGGGAGGATCGTCGGAAATACGCAGTATTTT. It codes for CASSPGRIVGNTQYF.

CDR3: CASSVGQGLKDTEAFF. The CDR3 DNA reads as TGTGCCAGCAGCGTCGGACAGGGCCTTAAGGACACTGAAGCTTTCTTT. The chain joins TRBV9 to TRBJ1-1, with 8 bases identical to TRBD1. The germline CDR1 and CDR2 sequences are SGDLS and YYNGEE. Trimming cost V 2 bases and J 3 bases; bases outside gene matches: 9. The CDR3 runs to 16 residues.

This clone was recorded once. This CDR3 reads CATSFPGTDTQYF. The CDR3 DNA follows: TGTGCCACCAGCTTTCCAGGAACAGATACGCAGTATTTT. The chain joins TRBV15 to TRBJ2-3; D not resolved. Germline CDR1 and CDR2: LNHNV and YYDKDF (reference sequence). The CDR3 totals 13 residues. V lost 5 bases and J 3 bases, leaving 9 bases between the germline ends.

The chain uses TRBV6-1 and TRBJ2-6; D is uncertain. Trimming took off 2 bases at V and 3 bases at J, with 2 bases between the two ends. The germline CDR1 and CDR2 sequences are MNHNS and SASEGT. The CDR3 covers 13 residues. CDR3 bases: TGTGCCAGCAGTGAATTTGGGGCCAACGTCCTGACTTTC. It translates to CASSEFGANVLTF.

This CDR3 is CASSRSRVTGELFF. Written as DNA, the CDR3 is TGTGCCAGCAGCCGCAGTCGGGTCACCGGGGAGCTGTTTTTT. The chain is built from TRBV3-1 (or the pseudogene TRBV3-2) and TRBJ2-2; D is uncertain. CDR3 length: 14 residues. V lost 4 bases and J lost 4, with 10 bases in between. CDR1 LGHDT and CDR2 YNNKEL come from the germline V gene (reference sequence).

In DNA, the CDR3 is TGTGCCAGCAGCCAACGGGACACCACCTACGAGCAGTACTTC. As protein: CASSQRDTTYEQYF. The chain carries TRBV3-1 (or the pseudogene TRBV3-2) and TRBJ2-7; the D gene is possibly TRBD1 (6 bases). From germline, CDR1 is LGHDT and CDR2 YNNKEL (reference sequence). The CDR3 covers 14 residues. Trimming left V 2 bases short and J 2 bases short, with 10 bases between.

This clone was counted a single time. V and J are TRBV7-9 and TRBJ1-1, with 8 bases that match TRBD1. The V and J ends lost 5 bases and 2 bases, in that order; junction bases with no gene match: 4. The CDR3 contains 14 residues. CDR1 and CDR2 (germline): SEHNR, FQNEAQ (reference sequence). The CDR3 region is CASSLGQANTEAFF. CDR3 DNA sequence: TGTGCCAGCAGCCTGGGACAGGCCAACACTGAAGCTTTCTTT.

As concerns this clone: This CDR3 is also generated by other DNA sequences in the sample. V and J are TRBV7-2 and TRBJ1-1; the D is unclear. This CDR3 comprises 12 residues. Germline values: CDR1 SGHTA, CDR2 FQGNSA. The V and J ends lost 5 bases and 5 bases respectively, with 9 bases between them. The CDR3 reads CASSPRSTEAFF. In DNA, the CDR3 is TGTGCCAGCAGCCCTCGGTCTACTGAAGCTTTCTTT.

This rearrangement joins TRBV5-6 to TRBJ1-1, with D uncertain. The CDR3 loop spans 12 amino acids. Germline V CDR1 and CDR2: SGHDT, YYEEEE. Deletions cut 0 bases from V and 5 bases from J, with 5 bases between. The CDR3: CASSLVGTEAFF. The CDR3 DNA sequence: TGTGCCAGCAGCTTGGTAGGGACTGAAGCTTTCTTT.

V is TRBV5-1 and J is TRBJ2-7; D not resolved. Germline V gene data show CDR1 as SGHRS and CDR2 as YFSETQ. This CDR3 comprises 13 residues. The V end was cut by 2 bases, the J end by 3 bases, with 9 bases between. CDR3 bases: TGCGCCAGCAGCTTAGGGCTGGTCTACGAGCAGTACTTC. It translates to CASSLGLVYEQYF.

This chain connects TRBV5-6 to TRBJ2-5; TRBD1 or TRBD2 may be the D gene (5 bases each). The CDR3 totals 17 residues. Per germline, CDR1 SGHDT and CDR2 YYEEEE. Trimming took off 4 bases at V and 5 bases at J, with 24 bases between the two ends. This CDR3 is CASSPPPGGTVGETQYF. In nucleotides, the CDR3 is TGTGCCAGCAGCCCGCCGCCTGGGGGAACAGTCGGGGAGACCCAGTACTTC.

This clone was observed a single time. V is TRBV2 and J is TRBJ1-1; tentative D call: TRBD1 (6 bases). The V gene lost 3 bases and the J gene lost 4 bases, with 12 bases spanning the gap. Germline CDR1 is SNHLY and CDR2 is FYNNEI. This CDR3 region has 14 residues. In DNA form, the CDR3 reads TGTGCCAGCAGTGATCCAGGGGAAGTCACTGAAGCTTTCTTT. This sequence encodes CASSDPGEVTEAFF.

The V and J genes are TRBV15 and TRBJ2-5; possibly TRBD2 for D (6 bases). Germline-derived CDR1 and CDR2 are LNHNV and YYDKDF (reference sequence). With 1 base removed from V and 5 bases from J, the gap between germline ends came to 17 bases. This CDR3 has 16 amino acids. In DNA form, the CDR3 reads TGTGCCACCAGCAGAGGAGGGACTTCTGGGGTGGAGACCCAGTACTTC. It encodes CATSRGGTSGVETQYF.

V gene TRBV27 combines with J gene TRBJ1-4; TRBD1 is a possible D gene (5 bases). The length of the CDR3 is 13 residues. Germline lookup yields CDR1 MNHEY and CDR2 SMNVEV (reference sequence). V was trimmed by 3 bases and J by 8 bases, leaving 10 bases between them. The DNA of the CDR3 is TGTGCCAGCAGTTTGGGGGGATCGGAAAAACTGTTTTTT. Protein sequence: CASSLGGSEKLFF.

The chain employs TRBV29-1 and TRBJ2-7, with 9 positions matching TRBD1. Germline lookup yields CDR1 SQVTM and CDR2 ANQGSEA. CDR3 size: 14 residues. The V segment lost 4 bases and the J segment 6 bases; nucleotides outside the gene matches: 10. CDR3: CSVAVIGTGSEQYF. In DNA, the CDR3 is TGCAGCGTTGCCGTTATTGGGACAGGGTCCGAGCAGTACTTC.

The chain couples TRBV12-3 or TRBV12-4 to TRBJ1-1; D is undetermined. There are 13 residues in the CDR3. Trimming cost V 7 bases and J 4 bases, with 13 bases left between them. CDR3 region: CASTPGGSTEAFF. Written as DNA, the CDR3 is TGTGCCAGCACCCCAGGAGGGAGCACTGAAGCTTTCTTT.